The T cell receptor (beta chain) under discussion was sequenced for a study of early T cells in non-severe SARS-CoV-2 infection. Across the study: Alpha and beta chains were unpaired, from unsorted whole-blood bulk RNA.

Study-level points and caveats: Private and CD4 specificities were missed by VDJdb matching, which favored anti-spike CD8 responses.

Per germline, CDR1 MRHNA and CDR2 SNTAGT. The trim removed 6 bases at V and 4 bases at J, leaving 5 bases unmatched. CDR3 length equals 14 residues. Individual cDNA molecules were tagged with unique molecular identifiers. TCRdb processed the 5' RACE reads anew with MiXCR; each CDR3 protein has one entry. Here the sample spans some 21,000 distinct CDR3 sequences, 4% to 5.5% being singletons. This clonotype was seen ten or more times. Its target is not known. The sequenced material came from whole blood. The chain uses TRBV6-4 and TRBJ2-2; 7 positions match TRBD1. The TCR originated in an adult who was a healthcare worker with PCR-confirmed SARS-CoV-2 infection or an uninfected control (not recorded which). The CDR3 DNA follows: TGTGCCAGCAGCCGGGACAGCACCACCGGGGAGCTGTTTTTT. This encodes CASSRDSTTGELFF.